The rows below give T cell receptor beta chains drawn from one sample of a study of blood T cell repertoires in COVID-19. Only in-frame clones appear in the TCRdb table, and some are missing; sequencing was by immunoSEQ multiplex PCR. The sample lists fewer than 150,000 clones, roughly 80% occurring once. Sequenced material: PBMCs or T cells enriched from blood (not recorded which). The receptors derive from a man under 40 who had recovered from COVID-19. CDR3s include the opening cysteine and the closing phenylalanine or tryptophan. D genes are given only for firm matches. The size entry is marked missing in some rows and otherwise reads once, few, many or a size class.

D | size | J | V | DNA | CDR3
NA | few | TRBJ2-2 | TRBV6-4 | TGTGCCAGCAGTGATAACGCGGAGGGGGAGCTGTTTTTT | CASSDNAEGELFF
TRBD2 | NA | TRBJ2-5 | TRBV7-9 | TGTGCCAGCAGCTTAAAGGGCGGGGGGCCACAAGAGACCCAGTACTTC | CASSLKGGGPQETQYF
NA | NA | TRBJ1-1 | TRBV18 | TGTGCCAGCTCACCACCGACGGGGGTGACTGAAGCTTTCTTT | CASSPPTGVTEAFF
TRBD1 | NA | TRBJ2-3 | TRBV18 | TGTGCCAGCTCACCACTAATCGTTTCGGGACAGGGTTACTCAGATACGCAGTATTTT | CASSPLIVSGQGYSDTQYF
TRBD1 | few | TRBJ1-2 | TRBV7-9 | TGTGCCAGCAGCGCGGGGCAGGGGGCCTCTAACTATGGCTACACCTTC | CASSAGQGASNYGYTF
TRBD2 | NA | TRBJ2-7 | TRBV5-1 | TGCGCCAGCAGCGGCGGGACTACCTCCTACGAGCAGTACTTC | CASSGGTTSYEQYF
NA | NA | TRBJ1-2 | TRBV6-5 | TGTGCCAGCAGTTACTCGGAGGGGAATGGCTACACCTTC | CASSYSEGNGYTF
TRBD1 | NA | TRBJ2-6 | TRBV5-4 | TGTGCCAGCAGCAACCTACAGGGGGAGGTTGGGGCCAACGTCCTGACTTTC | CASSNLQGEVGANVLTF
TRBD1 | NA | TRBJ1-2 | TRBV25-1 | TGTGCCAGCAGTGCAGCAGGGGGCGAAGGGTCCTATGGCTACACCTTC | CASSAAGGEGSYGYTF
NA | NA | TRBJ2-2 | TRBV11-2 | TGTGCCAGCAGTCCTTTTAGCACCGGGGAGCTGTTTTTT | CASSPFSTGELFF
TRBD2 | NA | TRBJ2-1 | TRBV2 | TGTGCCAGCAGTGTGAGGACTAGCGGGGGTGAGCAGTTCTTC | CASSVRTSGGEQFF
TRBD1 | NA | TRBJ2-3 | TRBV7-8 | TGTGCCAGCAGCTTAGACAGGGGGCGTACAGATACGCAGTATTTT | CASSLDRGRTDTQYF
NA | NA | TRBJ1-1 | TRBV28 | TGTGCCAGCAGTTCTATAGGGGAGGTCAACACTGAAGCTTTCTTT | CASSSIGEVNTEAFF
TRBD2 | once | TRBJ2-1 | TRBV6-1 | TGTGCCAGCAGTGAAGAAGCGGGAAGTTTCTACAATGAGCAGTTCTTC | CASSEEAGSFYNEQFF
TRBD2 | NA | TRBJ2-3 | TRBV14 | TGTGCCAGCAGCCAAGATCTAGCGGTGGATACGCAGTATTTT | CASSQDLAVDTQYF
NA | NA | TRBJ2-7 | TRBV29-1 | TGCAGCGTTGGCGGGGTTCAGGGTGGGTTGAACTACGAGCAGTACTTC | CSVGGVQGGLNYEQYF
TRBD2 | few | TRBJ2-1 | TRBV18 | TGTGCCAGCTCAGGGACTAGCGGGAATGAGCAGTTCTTC | CASSGTSGNEQFF
NA | NA | TRBJ2-7 | TRBV9 | TGTGCCAGCAGCGTAGGGGGACAGCCGGGACTCAGTTCCTACGAGCAGTACTTC | CASSVGGQPGLSSYEQYF
NA | NA | TRBJ2-5 | TRBV5-1 | TGCGCCAGCAGCCTAGGAAGGGGGGGCCAAGAGACCCAGTACTTC | CASSLGRGGQETQYF
NA | few | TRBJ2-1 | TRBV12-3/TRBV12-4 | TGTGCCAGCAGTTTGTGGGCGGGGAATGAGCAGTTCTTC | CASSLWAGNEQFF
TRBD1 | NA | TRBJ2-6 | TRBV6-6 | TGTGCCAGCAGAGCACAGGGGTCTGGGGCCAACGTCCTGACTTTC | CASRAQGSGANVLTF
NA | NA | TRBJ1-2 | TRBV20-1 | TGCAGTGCGCCCTCCAGGGGTGGCTACACCTTC | CSAPSRGGYTF
TRBD1 | NA | TRBJ1-2 | TRBV2 | TGTGCCAGCAGTGGGACAGGGGGCGGAAACTATGGCTACACCTTC | CASSGTGGGNYGYTF
NA | NA | TRBJ1-2 | TRBV19 | TGTGCCAGTGGTCCCGGGGGCTATGGCTACACCTTC | CASGPGGYGYTF
NA | few | TRBJ1-2 | TRBV7-9 | TGTGCCAGCAGCTCCGGACTTGCTGGCTACACCTTC | CASSSGLAGYTF
NA | NA | TRBJ2-2 | TRBV19 | TGTGCCAGTAGTCCCCGGGTCTTACCCCCCGGGGAGCTGTTTTTT | CASSPRVLPPGELFF
NA | NA | TRBJ1-2 | TRBV3-1/TRBV3-2 | TGTGCCAGCACCCCCCAGGCAGAAACTAACTATGGCTACACCTTC | CASTPQAETNYGYTF
TRBD1 | NA | TRBJ1-5 | TRBV6-2/TRBV6-3 | TGTGCCAGCAGTCAACAGGGGGCGGCCAATCAGCCCCAGCATTTT | CASSQQGAANQPQHF
NA | NA | TRBJ2-3 | TRBV4-1 | TGCGCCAGCAGCCAAGATTCCCCGTTAGCGGATACGCAGTATTTT | CASSQDSPLADTQYF
TRBD2 | NA | TRBJ2-1 | TRBV5-1 | TGCGCCAGCAGCTTCGGGGCGGGAGCGAAGAATGAGCAGTTCTTC | CASSFGAGAKNEQFF
NA | NA | TRBJ1-2 | TRBV2 | TGTGCCAGCAGTGGACTGCAGGGAATCTACACCTTC | CASSGLQGIYTF
NA | NA | TRBJ1-4 | TRBV7-9 | TGTGCCAGCAGCCCCCCCGCGGGGTTCGGAACTAATGAAAAACTGTTTTTT | CASSPPAGFGTNEKLFF
NA | NA | TRBJ1-1 | TRBV6-5 | TGTGCCAGCAGTTACTCGAGCGACACTGAAGCTTTCTTT | CASSYSSDTEAFF